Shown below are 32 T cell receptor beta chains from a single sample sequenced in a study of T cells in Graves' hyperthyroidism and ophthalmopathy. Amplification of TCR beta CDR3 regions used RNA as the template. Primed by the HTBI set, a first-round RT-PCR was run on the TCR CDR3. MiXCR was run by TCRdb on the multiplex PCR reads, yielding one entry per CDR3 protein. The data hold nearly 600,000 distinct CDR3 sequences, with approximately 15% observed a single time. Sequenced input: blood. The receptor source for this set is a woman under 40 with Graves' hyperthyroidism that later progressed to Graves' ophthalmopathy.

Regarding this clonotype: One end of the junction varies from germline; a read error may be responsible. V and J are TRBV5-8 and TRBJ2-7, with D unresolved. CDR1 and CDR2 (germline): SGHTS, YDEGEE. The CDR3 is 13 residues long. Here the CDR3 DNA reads TGCGCCAGCAGCTTAGAATCCGATTACGAGCAGTACTTC. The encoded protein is CASSLESDYEQYF.

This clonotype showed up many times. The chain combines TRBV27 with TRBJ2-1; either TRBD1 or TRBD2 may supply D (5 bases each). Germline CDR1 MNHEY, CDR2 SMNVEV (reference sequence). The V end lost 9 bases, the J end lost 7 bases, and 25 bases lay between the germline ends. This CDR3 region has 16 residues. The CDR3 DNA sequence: TGTGCCAGTCAAGAGGGGTCACCCCCAGTCTCTAATGAGCAGTTCTTC. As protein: CASQEGSPPVSNEQFF.

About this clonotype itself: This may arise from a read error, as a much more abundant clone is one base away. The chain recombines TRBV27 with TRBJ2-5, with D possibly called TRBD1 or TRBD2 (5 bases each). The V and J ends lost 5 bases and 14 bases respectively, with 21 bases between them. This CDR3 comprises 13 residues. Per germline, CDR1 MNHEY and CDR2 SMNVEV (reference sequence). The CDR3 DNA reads TGTGCCAGCAGTCCGAGAGAGAGACAGACTACTTACTTC. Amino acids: CASSPRERQTTYF.

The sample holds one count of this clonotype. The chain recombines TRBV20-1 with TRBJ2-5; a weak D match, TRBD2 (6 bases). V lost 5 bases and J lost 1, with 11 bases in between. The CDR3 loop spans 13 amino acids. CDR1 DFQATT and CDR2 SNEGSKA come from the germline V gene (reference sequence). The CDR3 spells CSAGGGTQETQYF. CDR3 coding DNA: TGCAGTGCTGGGGGAGGAACCCAAGAGACCCAGTACTTC.

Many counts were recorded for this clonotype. CDR3 coding DNA: TGCGCCAGCAGCTTGGAGGGGGGCGGAACTGAAGCTTTCTTT. Amino acid sequence: CASSLEGGGTEAFF. This sequence joins TRBV5-1 and TRBJ1-1, with D perhaps matching TRBD1 (6 bases). The germline V gene encodes CDR1 SGHRS and CDR2 YFSETQ. The CDR3 consists of 14 residues. The germline V and J ends were trimmed by 0 bases and 5 bases, with 11 bases remaining between them.

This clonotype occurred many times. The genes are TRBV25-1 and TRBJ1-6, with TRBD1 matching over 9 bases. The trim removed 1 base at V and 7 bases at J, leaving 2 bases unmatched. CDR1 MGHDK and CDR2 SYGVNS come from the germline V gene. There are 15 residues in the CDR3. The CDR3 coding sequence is TGTGCCAGCAGTGAATCCGGGACAGGGAATTCACCCCTCCACTTT. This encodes CASSESGTGNSPLHF.

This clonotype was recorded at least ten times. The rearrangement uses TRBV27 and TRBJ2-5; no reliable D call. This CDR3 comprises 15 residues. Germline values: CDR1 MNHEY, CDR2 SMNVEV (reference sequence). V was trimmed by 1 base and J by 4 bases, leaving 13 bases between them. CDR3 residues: CASSLWAGFLETQYF. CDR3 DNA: TGTGCCAGCAGTTTATGGGCTGGGTTCCTAGAGACCCAGTACTTC.

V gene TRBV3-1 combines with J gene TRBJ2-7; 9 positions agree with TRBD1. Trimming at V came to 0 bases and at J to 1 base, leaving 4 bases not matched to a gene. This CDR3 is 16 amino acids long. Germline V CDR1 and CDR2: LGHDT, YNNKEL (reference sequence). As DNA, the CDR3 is TGTGCCAGCAGCCAAGAGGCCGGGACAGGGTCCTACGAGCAGTACTTC. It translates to CASSQEAGTGSYEQYF.

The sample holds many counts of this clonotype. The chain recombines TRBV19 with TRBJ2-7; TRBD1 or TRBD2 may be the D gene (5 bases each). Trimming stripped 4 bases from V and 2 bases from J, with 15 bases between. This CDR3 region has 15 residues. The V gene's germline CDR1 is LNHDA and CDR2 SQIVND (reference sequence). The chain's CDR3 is CASSTLWGSAYEQYF. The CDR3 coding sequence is TGTGCCAGTAGTACGCTGTGGGGGTCCGCCTACGAGCAGTACTTC.

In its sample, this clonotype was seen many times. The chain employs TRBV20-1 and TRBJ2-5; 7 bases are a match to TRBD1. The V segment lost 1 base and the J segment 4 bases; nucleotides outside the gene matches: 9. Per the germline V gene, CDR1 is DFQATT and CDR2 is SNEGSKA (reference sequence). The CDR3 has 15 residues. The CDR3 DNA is TGCAGTGCTAGAGTCCACAGGGGCGTGGGAGAGACCCAGTACTTC. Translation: CSARVHRGVGETQYF.

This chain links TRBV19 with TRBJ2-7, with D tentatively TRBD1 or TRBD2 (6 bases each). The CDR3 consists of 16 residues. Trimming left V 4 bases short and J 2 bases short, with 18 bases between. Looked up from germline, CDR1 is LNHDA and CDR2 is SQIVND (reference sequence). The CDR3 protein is CASSTPEGVGTYEQYF. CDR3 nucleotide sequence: TGTGCCAGTAGTACCCCGGAGGGGGTAGGAACCTACGAGCAGTACTTC.

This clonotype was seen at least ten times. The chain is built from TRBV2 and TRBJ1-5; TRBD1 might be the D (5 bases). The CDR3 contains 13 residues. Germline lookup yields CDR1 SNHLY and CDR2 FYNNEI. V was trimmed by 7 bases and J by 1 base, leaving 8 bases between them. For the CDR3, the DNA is TGTGCCAGCAACCGGGACAGCAATCAGCCCCAGCATTTT. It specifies CASNRDSNQPQHF.

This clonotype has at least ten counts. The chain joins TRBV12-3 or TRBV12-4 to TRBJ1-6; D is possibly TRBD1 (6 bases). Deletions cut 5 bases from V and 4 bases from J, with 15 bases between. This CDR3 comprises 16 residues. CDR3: CASSLDREPYNSPLHF. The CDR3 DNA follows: TGTGCCAGCAGTCTGGACAGAGAGCCTTATAATTCACCCCTCCACTTT.

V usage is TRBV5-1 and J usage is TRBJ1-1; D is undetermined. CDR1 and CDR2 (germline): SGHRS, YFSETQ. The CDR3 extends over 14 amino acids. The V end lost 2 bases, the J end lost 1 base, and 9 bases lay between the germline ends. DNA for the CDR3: TGCGCCAGCAGCTTTAATGATGAGAACACTGAAGCTTTCTTT. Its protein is CASSFNDENTEAFF.

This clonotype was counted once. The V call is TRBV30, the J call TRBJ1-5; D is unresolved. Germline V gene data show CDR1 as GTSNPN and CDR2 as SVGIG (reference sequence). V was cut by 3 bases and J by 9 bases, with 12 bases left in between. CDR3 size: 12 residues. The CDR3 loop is CAWSRHRGPQHF. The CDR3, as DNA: TGTGCCTGGAGCCGACACCGAGGGCCCCAGCATTTT. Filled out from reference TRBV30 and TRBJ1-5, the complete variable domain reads SQTIHQWPATLVQPVGSPLSLECTVEGTSNPNLYWYRQAAGRGLQLLFYSVGIGQISSEVPQNLSASRPQDRQFILSSKKLLLSDSGFYLCAWSRHRGPQHFGDGTRLSIL.

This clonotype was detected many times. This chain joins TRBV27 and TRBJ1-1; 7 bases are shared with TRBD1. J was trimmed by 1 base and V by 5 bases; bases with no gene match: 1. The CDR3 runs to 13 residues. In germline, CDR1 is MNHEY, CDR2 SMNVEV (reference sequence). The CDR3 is CASSNRGNTEAFF. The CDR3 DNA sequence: TGTGCCAGCAGTAACAGGGGGAACACTGAAGCTTTCTTT.

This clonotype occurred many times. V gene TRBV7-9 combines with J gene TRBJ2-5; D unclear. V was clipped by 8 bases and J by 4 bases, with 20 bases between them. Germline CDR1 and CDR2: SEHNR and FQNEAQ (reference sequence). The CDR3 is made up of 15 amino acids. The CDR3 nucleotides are TGTGCCAGCCTCTCAACGGGCGGCCCAAGAGAGACCCAGTACTTC. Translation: CASLSTGGPRETQYF.

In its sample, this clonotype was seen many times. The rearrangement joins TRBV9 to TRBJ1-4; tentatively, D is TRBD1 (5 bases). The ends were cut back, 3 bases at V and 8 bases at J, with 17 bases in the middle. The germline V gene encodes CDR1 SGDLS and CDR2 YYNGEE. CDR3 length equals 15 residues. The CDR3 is CASSAPGQSFEKLFF. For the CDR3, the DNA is TGTGCCAGCAGCGCCCCGGGGCAATCCTTCGAAAAACTGTTTTTT. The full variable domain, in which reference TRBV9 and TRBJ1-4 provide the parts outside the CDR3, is DSGVTQTPKHLITATGQRVTLRCSPRSGDLSVYWYQQSLDQGLQFLIQYYNGEERAKGNILERFSAQQFPDLHSELNLSSLELGDSALYFCASSAPGQSFEKLFFGSGTQLSVL.

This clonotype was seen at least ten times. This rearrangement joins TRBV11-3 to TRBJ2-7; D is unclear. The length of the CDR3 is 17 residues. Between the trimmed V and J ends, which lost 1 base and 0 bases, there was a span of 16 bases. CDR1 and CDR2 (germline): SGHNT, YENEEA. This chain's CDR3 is CASSLGFIGGRSYEQYF. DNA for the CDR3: TGTGCCAGCAGCTTAGGATTTATTGGCGGCCGCTCCTACGAGCAGTACTTC. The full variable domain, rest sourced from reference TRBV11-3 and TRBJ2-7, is EAGVVQSPRYKIIEKKQPVAFWCNPISGHNTLYWYLQNLGQGPELLIRYENEEAVDDSQLPKDRFSAERLKGVDSTLKIQPAELGDSAVYLCASSLGFIGGRSYEQYFGPGTRLTVT.

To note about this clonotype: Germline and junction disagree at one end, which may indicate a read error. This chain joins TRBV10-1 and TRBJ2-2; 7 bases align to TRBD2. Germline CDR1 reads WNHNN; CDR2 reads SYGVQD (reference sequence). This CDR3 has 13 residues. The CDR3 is CASTSSGTGEPFF. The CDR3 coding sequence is TGCGCCAGCACCTCTAGCGGCACCGGGGAGCCGTTTTTT.

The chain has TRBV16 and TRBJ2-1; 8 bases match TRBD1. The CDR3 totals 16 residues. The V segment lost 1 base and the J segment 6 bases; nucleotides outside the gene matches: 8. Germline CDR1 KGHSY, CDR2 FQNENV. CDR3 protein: CASSQLETGVSNEQFF. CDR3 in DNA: TGTGCCAGCAGCCAATTGGAGACAGGGGTCTCCAATGAGCAGTTCTTC.

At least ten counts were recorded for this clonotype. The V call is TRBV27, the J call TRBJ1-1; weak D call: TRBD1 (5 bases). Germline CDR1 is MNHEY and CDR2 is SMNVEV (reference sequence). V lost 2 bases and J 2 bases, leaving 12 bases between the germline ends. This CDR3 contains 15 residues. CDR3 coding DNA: TGTGCCAGCAGTTTAGGGGGAGGCGAAAACACTGAAGCTTTCTTT. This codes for CASSLGGGENTEAFF.

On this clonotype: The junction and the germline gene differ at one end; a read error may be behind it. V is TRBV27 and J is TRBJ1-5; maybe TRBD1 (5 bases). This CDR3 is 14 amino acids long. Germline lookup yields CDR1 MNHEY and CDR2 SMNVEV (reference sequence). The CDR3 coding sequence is TGTGCCAGCAGTTTACAGGGCCACAATCAGCTCCAGCATTTT. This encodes CASSLQGHNQLQHF.

DNA of the CDR3: TGTGCCAGCAGCTTAACAGGCGGGAGGATCGACGAGCAGTACTTC. The encoded protein is CASSLTGGRIDEQYF. The chain combines TRBV7-3 with TRBJ2-7; 8 bases are shared with TRBD2. Per germline, CDR1 SGHTA and CDR2 FQGTGA. Trimming removed 0 bases from V and 5 bases from J; junction bases left unmatched: 6. The CDR3 sequence is 15 residues long.

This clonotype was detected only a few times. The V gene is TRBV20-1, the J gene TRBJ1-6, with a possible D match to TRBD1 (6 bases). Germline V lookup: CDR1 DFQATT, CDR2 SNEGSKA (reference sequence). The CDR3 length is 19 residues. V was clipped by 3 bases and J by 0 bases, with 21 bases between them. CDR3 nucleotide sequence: TGCAGTGCTAGGGAAGACAGGACGCTAGGAAGCTCCTATAATTCACCCCTCCACTTT. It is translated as CSAREDRTLGSSYNSPLHF.

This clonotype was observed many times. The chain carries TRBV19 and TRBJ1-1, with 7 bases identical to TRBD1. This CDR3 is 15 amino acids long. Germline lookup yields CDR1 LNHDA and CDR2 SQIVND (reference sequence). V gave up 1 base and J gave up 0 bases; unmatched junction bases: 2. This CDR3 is CASSIATGLNTEAFF. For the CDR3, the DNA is TGTGCCAGTAGTATAGCGACAGGGCTGAACACTGAAGCTTTCTTT.

The CDR3 bases are TGTGCCAGTAGCCGGGGACCCGGGTGGGAAAAACTGTTTTTT. Amino acid sequence: CASSRGPGWEKLFF. This chain joins TRBV19 and TRBJ1-4, with D possibly matching TRBD1 (5 bases). The CDR3 has 14 amino acids. Trimming took 6 bases from V and 8 from J, leaving 16 bases between them. In germline, CDR1 is LNHDA, CDR2 SQIVND (reference sequence). Combining the CDR3 with reference TRBV19 and TRBJ1-4 gives the whole variable domain DGGITQSPKYLFRKEGQNVTLSCEQNLNHDAMYWYRQDPGQGLRLIYYSQIVNDFQKGDIAEGYSVSREKKESFPLTVTSAQKNPTAFYLCASSRGPGWEKLFFGSGTQLSVL.

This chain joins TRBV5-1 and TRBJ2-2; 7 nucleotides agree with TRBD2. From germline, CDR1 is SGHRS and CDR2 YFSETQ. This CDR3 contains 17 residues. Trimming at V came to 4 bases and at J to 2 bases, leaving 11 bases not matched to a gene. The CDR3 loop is CASSHQTGGRNTGELFF. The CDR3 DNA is TGCGCCAGCAGCCATCAAACCGGGGGGAGAAACACCGGGGAGCTGTTTTTT.

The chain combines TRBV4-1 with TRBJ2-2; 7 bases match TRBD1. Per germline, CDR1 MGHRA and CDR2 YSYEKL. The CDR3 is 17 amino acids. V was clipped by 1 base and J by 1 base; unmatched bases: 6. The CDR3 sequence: CASSQAKGGLNTGELFF. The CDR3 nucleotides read TGCGCCAGCAGCCAAGCAAAAGGGGGCCTGAACACCGGGGAGCTGTTTTTT.

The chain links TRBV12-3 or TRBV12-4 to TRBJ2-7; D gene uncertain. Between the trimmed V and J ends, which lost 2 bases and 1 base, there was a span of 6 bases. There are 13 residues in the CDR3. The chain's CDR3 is CASSLRLSYEQYF. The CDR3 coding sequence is TGTGCCAGCAGTTTAAGGCTTTCCTACGAGCAGTACTTC.

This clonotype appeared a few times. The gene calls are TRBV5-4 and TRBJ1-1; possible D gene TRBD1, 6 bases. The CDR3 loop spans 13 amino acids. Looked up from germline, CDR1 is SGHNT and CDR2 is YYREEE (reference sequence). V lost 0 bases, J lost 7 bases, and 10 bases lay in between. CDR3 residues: CASSLGQVNEAFF. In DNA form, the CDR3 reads TGTGCCAGCAGCTTGGGACAGGTGAATGAAGCTTTCTTT.

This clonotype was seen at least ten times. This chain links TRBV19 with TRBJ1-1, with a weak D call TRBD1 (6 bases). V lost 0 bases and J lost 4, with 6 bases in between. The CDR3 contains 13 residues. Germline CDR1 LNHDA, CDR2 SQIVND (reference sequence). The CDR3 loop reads CASSIEQGTEAFF. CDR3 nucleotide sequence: TGTGCCAGTAGTATAGAACAGGGCACTGAAGCTTTCTTT. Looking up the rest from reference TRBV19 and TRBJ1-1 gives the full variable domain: DGGITQSPKYLFRKEGQNVTLSCEQNLNHDAMYWYRQDPGQGLRLIYYSQIVNDFQKGDIAEGYSVSREKKESFPLTVTSAQKNPTAFYLCASSIEQGTEAFFGQGTRLTVV.